These 29 T cell receptor beta chains were all obtained from the same sample, sequenced in a study of cytomegalovirus exposure and HLA in healthy donors. Primers included in the PCR were 60 Vbeta and 13 Jbeta primers. Clones were sequenced by immunoSEQ multiplex PCR, and TCRdb holds only the in-frame ones, with some missing. The data show over 120,000 clones, around 82% seen once. Sequenced: PBMCs. Source of these receptors: a female donor in good health and CMV-seronegative.

The V and J genes are TRBV2 and TRBJ1-1; D gene uncertain. The CDR3 contains 13 residues. CDR1 and CDR2 from the germline V gene are SNHLY and FYNNEI. Trimming stripped 8 bases from V and 2 bases from J, with 12 bases between. The CDR3 here is CASSLEPNTEAFF. The CDR3 bases are TGTGCCAGCTCCCTAGAGCCAAACACTGAAGCTTTCTTT.

This rearrangement joins TRBV27 to TRBJ2-6; TRBD2 might be the D (6 bases). This CDR3 has 17 residues. Trimming took 3 bases from V and 2 from J, leaving 14 bases between them. CDR1 and CDR2 (germline): MNHEY, SMNVEV (reference sequence). The DNA of the CDR3 is TGTGCCAGCAGTTTTGCGATGGGGGGAGCTGGGGCCAACGTCCTGACTTTC. This encodes CASSFAMGGAGANVLTF.

The chain couples TRBV6-5 to TRBJ2-7; D may be TRBD2 (5 bases). This CDR3 contains 13 residues. Germline CDR1 is MNHEY and CDR2 is SVGAGI. Trimming took off 6 bases at V and 3 bases at J, with 12 bases between the two ends. CDR3 nucleotide sequence: TGTGCCAGCAGCCTTGGACTGATCTACGAGCAGTACTTC. It specifies CASSLGLIYEQYF.

The V gene is TRBV5-1, the J gene TRBJ1-3; TRBD1 agrees at 9 bases. Looked up from germline, CDR1 is SGHRS and CDR2 is YFSETQ. The CDR3 has 16 residues. The junction had 4 bases not matched to a gene; V was cut back by 0 bases and J by 3 bases. The CDR3 nucleotides read TGCGCCAGCAGCTTGGCCGGGACAGGGAGTGGAAACACCATATATTTT. It specifies CASSLAGTGSGNTIYF.

The V and J genes are TRBV7-9 and TRBJ2-1, with a tentative D call TRBD2 (5 bases). The CDR3 is 13 amino acids. CDR1 and CDR2 (germline): SEHNR, FQNEAQ (reference sequence). The V end was cut by 5 bases, the J end by 8 bases, with 13 bases between. DNA of the CDR3: TGTGCCAGCAGCCTCGACGGGGTCGATGAGCAGTTCTTC. Protein sequence: CASSLDGVDEQFF.

The rearrangement joins TRBV2 to TRBJ2-7; D gene uncertain. The CDR3 loop spans 13 amino acids. Germline CDR1 is SNHLY and CDR2 is FYNNEI. Trimming removed 6 bases at V and 7 bases at J, with 16 bases between. CDR3: CASRERPPREQYF. The CDR3 DNA sequence: TGTGCCAGCAGGGAGCGACCTCCCCGGGAGCAGTACTTC.

The CDR3: CASSFSSFTGELFF. The CDR3 nucleotides read TGTGCCAGCAGCTTTTCGAGTTTTACCGGGGAGCTGTTTTTT. The genes are TRBV7-8 and TRBJ2-2, with no clear D. The CDR3 spans 14 residues. Germline CDR1 reads SGHVS; CDR2 reads FQNEAQ. V lost 3 bases to trimming and J lost 5 bases, with 10 bases between them.

The chain recombines TRBV29-1 with TRBJ2-7; 9 bases agree with TRBD1. Looked up from germline, CDR1 is SQVTM and CDR2 is ANQGSEA. The V and J ends lost 0 bases and 2 bases, in that order; junction bases with no gene match: 5. The length of the CDR3 is 15 residues. DNA of the CDR3: TGCAGCGTTGAAGATCGGGGGACAGGGACCTACGAGCAGTACTTC. As protein: CSVEDRGTGTYEQYF.

The J gene is TRBJ1-5, the V gene TRBV19; possible D gene TRBD1, 5 bases. The germline V gene encodes CDR1 LNHDA and CDR2 SQIVND (reference sequence). V was cut by 5 bases and J by 7 bases, with 18 bases left in between. The CDR3 totals 15 residues. CDR3 DNA: TGTGCCAGTAGTCCACCGGGGGGGTCGGGGCAGCCCCAGCATTTT. This gives the protein CASSPPGGSGQPQHF.

The J gene is TRBJ2-1, the V gene TRBV5-1, with a weak D call TRBD1 (5 bases). Trimming took 0 bases from V and 10 from J, leaving 14 bases between them. CDR3 length: 14 amino acids. The germline V gene has CDR1 SGHRS and CDR2 YFSETQ. CDR3 in amino acids: CASSLGAGLGEQFF. The CDR3 nucleotides are TGCGCCAGCAGCTTGGGAGCAGGGTTGGGCGAGCAGTTCTTC.

V gene TRBV2 combines with J gene TRBJ1-1; 7 bases match TRBD1. V dropped 6 bases and J dropped 0; count of bases not matched to a gene: 13. Germline-derived CDR1 and CDR2 are SNHLY and FYNNEI. The CDR3 contains 17 residues. The CDR3 DNA reads TGTGCCAGCAGCCGGAGTCCCGGGACAGCTTTGAACACTGAAGCTTTCTTT. This translates into CASSRSPGTALNTEAFF.

This clone appeared once. This chain connects TRBV27 to TRBJ1-4; 9 bases map to TRBD1. This CDR3 spans 15 amino acids. Germline CDR1 MNHEY, CDR2 SMNVEV (reference sequence). After removal of 3 bases from V and 7 bases from J, the junction contained 6 bases not matched to a gene. CDR3 sequence (DNA): TGTGCCAGCAGTTTTTCTGGGACAGGGATTGAAAAACTGTTTTTT. Protein sequence: CASSFSGTGIEKLFF.

The rearrangement joins TRBV19 to TRBJ2-7; D remains unclear. Germline V gene lookup returns CDR1 LNHDA and CDR2 SQIVND (reference sequence). This CDR3 region has 13 residues. The V end lost 8 bases, the J end lost 1 base, and 12 bases lay between the germline ends. CDR3 protein: CASRGKASYEQYF. In nucleotides, the CDR3 is TGTGCCAGTCGAGGCAAGGCATCCTACGAGCAGTACTTC.

This chain links TRBV5-1 with TRBJ1-2; D perhaps matches TRBD1 (5 bases). Trimming cost V 4 bases and J 2 bases, with 12 bases left between them. This CDR3 has 14 residues. Germline-derived CDR1 and CDR2 are SGHRS and YFSETQ. In nucleotides, the CDR3 is TGCGCCAGCAGCCCCCGACAGACGAACTATGGCTACACCTTC. Translated: CASSPRQTNYGYTF.

V gene TRBV9 combines with J gene TRBJ2-3; D call uncertain. Germline V gene data show CDR1 as SGDLS and CDR2 as YYNGEE. The CDR3 loop spans 13 amino acids. With 3 bases removed from V and 6 bases from J, the gap between germline ends came to 11 bases. CDR3 in amino acids: CASSGYLHDTQYF. The CDR3 DNA is TGTGCCAGCAGCGGCTACCTGCATGATACGCAGTATTTT.

This chain connects TRBV7-2 to TRBJ1-1; TRBD1 aligns across 8 bases. J was trimmed by 11 bases and V by 5 bases; bases with no gene match: 10. The CDR3 totals 13 residues. Germline assignment: CDR1 SGHTA and CDR2 FQGNSA. The CDR3 loop is CASSPRQGARAFF. CDR3 in DNA: TGTGCCAGCAGCCCCAGGCAGGGGGCGCGTGCTTTCTTT.

The chain employs TRBV5-4 and TRBJ2-4; tentative D call: TRBD2 (5 bases). Trimming left V 0 bases short and J 4 bases short, with 8 bases between. CDR1 is SGHNT and CDR2 is YYREEE in the germline V gene (reference sequence). The length of the CDR3 is 14 residues. CDR3 amino acids: CASSLVGNKNIQYF. DNA for the CDR3: TGTGCCAGCAGCTTGGTCGGGAATAAAAACATTCAGTACTTC.

V is TRBV2 and J is TRBJ2-3, with 8 nucleotides matching TRBD2. CDR1 and CDR2 from the germline V gene are SNHLY and FYNNEI. This CDR3 is 17 amino acids long. V trimming: 7 bases; J trimming: 6 bases; junction bases outside the gene matches: 18. CDR3 loop: CASTEGGGRRSTDTQYF. CDR3 bases: TGTGCCAGCACCGAAGGTGGCGGGAGGCGGTCGACGGATACGCAGTATTTT. The complete variable domain, with remaining parts taken from reference TRBV2 and TRBJ2-3, reads EPEVTQTPSHQVTQMGQEVILRCVPISNHLYFYWYRQILGQKVEFLVSFYNNEISEKSEIFDDQFSVERPDGSNFTLKIRSTKLEDSAMYFCASTEGGGRRSTDTQYFGPGTRLTVL.

The rearrangement uses TRBV23-1 and TRBJ2-2; 8 nucleotides match TRBD2. TRBV23-1 counts as an open reading frame of uncertain function. Unmatched junction bases numbered 9, after V lost 0 bases and J lost 0 bases. The CDR3 covers 19 residues. The CDR3 spells CASSQSKLADIANTGELFF. For the CDR3, the DNA is TGCGCCAGCAGTCAATCGAAACTAGCGGATATCGCGAACACCGGGGAGCTGTTTTTT.

The chain links TRBV5-1 to TRBJ2-5; perhaps TRBD1 as D (5 bases). The J call may be in error: the DNA end matches TRBJ2-7 better. CDR3 length: 18 amino acids. Germline V gene lookup returns CDR1 SGHRS and CDR2 YFSETQ. CDR3 protein: CASSHAQIGPQGLYEQYF. CDR3 DNA: TGCGCCAGCAGCCATGCCCAAATTGGACCGCAGGGTCTCTACGAGCAGTACTTC.

This clone was seen only a few times. This chain joins TRBV5-1 and TRBJ1-2, with TRBD1 matching over 9 bases. Germline assignment: CDR1 SGHRS and CDR2 YFSETQ. The CDR3 loop spans 14 amino acids. Unmatched junction bases numbered 1, after V lost 0 bases and J lost 4 bases. The CDR3 protein is CASSLEGQGYGYTF. The CDR3 DNA sequence: TGCGCCAGCAGCTTGGAGGGACAGGGCTATGGCTACACCTTC.

With respect to this clone: At the DNA level, this CDR3 is encoded by other sequences in the same sample as well. The CDR3 coding sequence is TGTGCCAGCAGCTTAGTAATAGCAGGGGACAATGAGCAGTTCTTC. It codes for CASSLVIAGDNEQFF. The rearrangement joins TRBV7-9 to TRBJ2-1, with D possibly matching TRBD1 (6 bases). The V gene's germline CDR1 is SEHNR and CDR2 FQNEAQ (reference sequence). The CDR3 is 15 amino acids. V lost 1 base and J lost 5, with 12 bases in between.

The chain employs TRBV2 and TRBJ2-7, with D perhaps TRBD1 (6 bases). V shed 5 bases and J shed 9 bases, with 23 bases lying between them. The CDR3 extends over 15 amino acids. The germline gives CDR1 SNHLY, CDR2 FYNNEI. CDR3 residues: CASSPSTGRPTGQYF. The CDR3 DNA follows: TGTGCCAGCAGTCCTTCGACAGGCCGCCCGACGGGGCAGTACTTC.

J is TRBJ1-2 and V is TRBV7-9; 9 bases line up with TRBD1. The CDR3 spans 15 residues. The junction had 7 bases not matched to a gene; V was cut back by 4 bases and J by 4 bases. CDR1 is SEHNR and CDR2 is FQNEAQ in the germline V gene (reference sequence). The CDR3 nucleotides are TGTGCCAGCAGCTCACAGGGGGCGCATACCTATGGCTACACCTTC. It yields the protein CASSSQGAHTYGYTF.

V is TRBV7-2 and J is TRBJ1-2, with D possibly matching TRBD1 (5 bases). Germline V gene sequence: CDR1 SGHTA, CDR2 FQGNSA. The CDR3 has 15 amino acids. Trimming removed 5 bases at V and 7 bases at J, with 20 bases between. This CDR3 reads CASSPQGVVEGGYTF. Written as DNA, the CDR3 is TGTGCCAGCAGCCCGCAAGGGGTTGTGGAGGGTGGCTACACCTTC.

The genes are TRBV4-3 and TRBJ2-4; perhaps TRBD2 as D (6 bases). The V end lost 1 base, the J end lost 0 bases, and 16 bases lay between the germline ends. Germline lookup yields CDR1 LGHNA and CDR2 YSLEER. The CDR3 is 18 residues long. As DNA, the CDR3 is TGCGCCAGCAGCCAAGGGGCGTTCGAGGGACTAGCCAAAAACATTCAGTACTTC. The encoded protein is CASSQGAFEGLAKNIQYF.

J is TRBJ2-1 and V is TRBV7-9, with D possibly TRBD1 on 6 matching bases. This CDR3 has 16 amino acids. Per germline, CDR1 SEHNR and CDR2 FQNEAQ (reference sequence). Trimming took 4 bases from V and 0 from J, leaving 13 bases between them. This chain's CDR3 is CASSSADRISYNEQFF. The CDR3 DNA reads TGTGCCAGCAGCTCAGCTGACAGGATCTCCTACAATGAGCAGTTCTTC.

This clone occurred a few times. The V gene is TRBV4-1, the J gene TRBJ1-4; D perhaps matches TRBD1 (6 bases). From germline, CDR1 is MGHRA and CDR2 YSYEKL. The CDR3 spans 16 residues. V was clipped by 0 bases and J by 3 bases, with 11 bases between them. The CDR3 is CASSQDPQGANEKLFF. The DNA of the CDR3 is TGCGCCAGCAGCCAAGATCCACAGGGAGCTAATGAAAAACTGTTTTTT.

This clone appeared a single time. The chain joins TRBV19 to TRBJ2-3; D might be TRBD1 (6 bases). Germline assignment: CDR1 LNHDA and CDR2 SQIVND (reference sequence). V was clipped by 4 bases and J by 5 bases, with 16 bases between them. This CDR3 has 15 residues. The CDR3 loop reads CASSSAGTLGDTQYF. DNA for the CDR3: TGTGCCAGTAGTAGTGCCGGGACACTGGGAGATACGCAGTATTTT.